The TCR beta chain under discussion was sequenced for a study of cytomegalovirus exposure and HLA in healthy donors. With regard to this clone: Its antigen is currently unknown. Sequence at one end of the junction differs from germline and may be a read error.

The study's findings and limits: From TCR beta sequences, most subjects' HLA-A and HLA-B alleles were reportedly predicted accurately.

The CDR3 length is 14 residues. Germline V CDR1 and CDR2: MNHEY, SVGAGI. Use of 60 Vbeta and 13 Jbeta primers characterized the PCR. The repertoire was sequenced with immunoSEQ multiplex PCR; TCRdb's copy has only in-frame clones and lacks some. The sample lists roughly 180,000 clones, around 82% occurring once. The sample was PBMCs. This chain joins TRBV6-5 and TRBJ1-1, with a tentative D call TRBD1 (5 bases). The receptor's source is a man under 40 in good health and CMV-seronegative. The CDR3 nucleotides are TGTGCCAACAGTGCTACAACAGGGAACACTGAAGCTTTCTTT. This encodes CANSATTGNTEAFF.